This T cell receptor beta chain comes out of a study of T cell responses to AZD1222 COVID-19 vaccine. Study-level information: Pooling was applied to second doses at about 4 or about 12 weeks.

This clone was picked up a small number of times. Sequencing was performed with immunoSEQ multiplex PCR; in TCRdb, only in-frame clones are kept and a portion is missing. Of about 190,000 clones listed, about 94% were seen once; the top ten hold over 7.5%. Germline-derived CDR1 and CDR2 are SGHNT and YYREEE (reference sequence). The CDR3 contains 14 residues. The V and J ends lost 2 bases and 3 bases respectively, with 8 bases between them. This receptor was identified in an adult in good health. V and J are TRBV5-4 and TRBJ1-4, with D possibly being TRBD1 (6 bases). Sample: peripheral blood, taken on day 0 of AZD1222 vaccination. The CDR3 DNA follows: TGTGCCAGCAGCTTCGGGGGCCCTAATGAAAAACTGTTTTTT. Protein sequence: CASSFGGPNEKLFF.